The 20 T cell receptor beta chains reported below all come from one sample, sequenced in a study of blood T cell repertoires in COVID-19. TCRdb's table, derived via immunoSEQ multiplex PCR, lists solely in-frame clones and lacks some. The sample lists roughly 300,000 clones, approximately 81% occurring once. The source material was peripheral blood. Receptor source: a woman aged 60-70 years with active or convalescent COVID-19.

The rearrangement joins TRBV10-2 to TRBJ1-2, with 7 bases matching TRBD1. V trimming: 3 bases; J trimming: 4 bases; junction bases outside the gene matches: 8. Germline V gives CDR1 WSHSY, CDR2 SAAADI. The CDR3 has 15 amino acids. The CDR3 loop reads CASSDRGRASYGYTF. In DNA, the CDR3 is TGCGCCAGCAGTGACAGGGGGAGAGCTAGCTATGGCTACACCTTC.

This rearrangement joins TRBV6-5 to TRBJ1-1; tentative D call: TRBD1 (5 bases). The CDR3 is 15 residues long. The germline CDR1 and CDR2 sequences are MNHEY and SVGAGI. V was shortened by 0 bases and J by 1 base, with 9 bases between the two germline ends. The CDR3 region is CASSYSWTKNTEAFF. CDR3 coding DNA: TGTGCCAGCAGTTACTCGTGGACAAAGAACACTGAAGCTTTCTTT.

The chain employs TRBV7-2 and TRBJ1-4, with TRBD1 identical over 8 bases. Unmatched junction bases numbered 6, after V lost 5 bases and J lost 7 bases. Germline-derived CDR1 and CDR2 are SGHTA and FQGNSA. The CDR3 length is 14 residues. The CDR3 loop reads CASSVGQGGEKLFF. The CDR3 DNA follows: TGTGCCAGCAGCGTAGGACAGGGCGGTGAAAAACTGTTTTTT.

The genes are TRBV11-3 and TRBJ2-1; unclear D gene. The length of the CDR3 is 16 residues. The ends were cut back, 1 base at V and 1 base at J, with 11 bases in the middle. The germline CDR1 and CDR2 sequences are SGHNT and YENEEA. The CDR3 is CASSLGGVRSYNEQFF. The CDR3 nucleotides read TGTGCCAGCAGCTTAGGTGGTGTCCGGTCCTACAATGAGCAGTTCTTC.

This chain uses TRBV6-5 with TRBJ1-2; 11 positions agree with TRBD1. The CDR3 has 13 residues. CDR1 and CDR2 from the germline V gene are MNHEY and SVGAGI. J lost 7 bases, V lost 9 bases, and 7 bases had no gene match. The CDR3 reads CASFGTGGRGYTF. DNA of the CDR3: TGTGCCAGTTTTGGGACAGGGGGTCGTGGCTACACCTTC.

The chain is built from TRBV27 and TRBJ1-2; no clear D. Germline CDR1 is MNHEY and CDR2 is SMNVEV (reference sequence). V gave up 5 bases and J gave up 1 base, with 14 bases separating them. This CDR3 is built from 15 residues. The CDR3 DNA is TGTGCCAGCAGTCGCCTGACAACAGTTAACTATGGCTACACCTTC. It specifies CASSRLTTVNYGYTF.

J is TRBJ2-7 and V is TRBV10-3, with 8 positions matching TRBD2. This CDR3 is built from 17 residues. The V and J ends lost 2 bases and 5 bases, in that order; junction bases with no gene match: 14. Germline CDR1 reads ENHRY; CDR2 reads SYGVKD. CDR3 DNA: TGTGCCATCAGTGAGCGCTATAGGGCGGGGGGATCCGACGAGCAGTACTTC. This codes for CAISERYRAGGSDEQYF.

The V and J genes are TRBV18 and TRBJ1-2, with D possibly matching TRBD1 (5 bases). The CDR3 sequence is 15 residues long. Trimming left V 0 bases short and J 4 bases short, with 12 bases between. CDR1 is KGHSH, CDR2 LQKENI, per germline. The CDR3 nucleotides are TGTGCCAGCTCACCACCTGGGGCTGGGGCCTATGGCTACACCTTC. Its translation is CASSPPGAGAYGYTF.

This chain links TRBV5-1 with TRBJ2-7, with 9 nucleotides matching TRBD1. CDR3 length: 15 residues. The V and J ends lost 0 bases and 5 bases, in that order; junction bases with no gene match: 6. The germline V gene encodes CDR1 SGHRS and CDR2 YFSETQ. The CDR3 nucleotides are TGCGCCAGCAGCTTGGCGGGGACAGGGCCCCACGAGCAGTACTTC. Amino acid sequence: CASSLAGTGPHEQYF.

The chain carries TRBV6-5 and TRBJ1-1; D not certain. This CDR3 has 15 amino acids. Per the germline V gene, CDR1 is MNHEY and CDR2 is SVGAGI. V was trimmed by 6 bases and J by 4 bases, leaving 18 bases between them. CDR3 bases: TGTGCCAGCAGCTACGTGGAGGGTCGTGTCACTGAAGCTTTCTTT. Encoded protein: CASSYVEGRVTEAFF.

The rearrangement joins TRBV4-3 to TRBJ1-2; D possibly corresponds to TRBD1 (5 bases). Germline CDR1 reads LGHNA; CDR2 reads YSLEER. V gave up 1 base and J gave up 2 bases, with 14 bases separating them. The CDR3 is 16 amino acids. The chain's CDR3 is CASSQGIPGGNYGYTF. CDR3 nucleotides: TGCGCCAGCAGCCAAGGTATACCCGGGGGGAACTATGGCTACACCTTC.

This clone was seen more than once but under ten times. This sequence joins TRBV5-4 and TRBJ2-5; 7 bases fit TRBD2. Germline assignment: CDR1 SGHNT and CDR2 YYREEE (reference sequence). This CDR3 spans 14 amino acids. V was clipped by 4 bases and J by 5 bases; unmatched bases: 8. The CDR3 nucleotides read TGTGCCAGCAGCCGTGGGGGGGTCCGGGAGACCCAGTACTTC. Translating gives CASSRGGVRETQYF.

The chain uses TRBV4-1 and TRBJ2-1; TRBD2 agrees at 8 bases. With V trimmed by 0 bases and J by 6 bases, 10 bases remained unmatched. The CDR3 loop spans 17 amino acids. The germline CDR1 and CDR2 sequences are MGHRA and YSYEKL. This chain's CDR3 is CASSQEGGGLGGNEQFF. As DNA, the CDR3 is TGCGCCAGCAGCCAAGAAGGTGGGGGACTAGGCGGCAATGAGCAGTTCTTC.

Of note for this clone: At the DNA level, this CDR3 is encoded by other sequences in the same sample as well. The chain joins TRBV5-4 to TRBJ1-2, with D possibly TRBD1 on 6 matching bases. This CDR3 comprises 13 residues. The V end was cut by 4 bases, the J end by 4 bases, with 11 bases between. From germline, CDR1 is SGHNT and CDR2 YYREEE (reference sequence). The CDR3 region has the DNA TGTGCCAGCAGCCTGACAGGAGCCTATGGCTACACCTTC. Residues: CASSLTGAYGYTF.

The chain joins TRBV12-3 or TRBV12-4 to TRBJ2-5; D unclear. This CDR3 has 13 residues. V was clipped by 7 bases and J by 5 bases, with 14 bases between them. This CDR3 reads CASTPYVSETQYF. For the CDR3, the DNA is TGTGCCAGCACCCCTTACGTGAGTGAGACCCAGTACTTC.

The chain joins TRBV7-8 to TRBJ2-1, with 10 bases fitting TRBD2. The CDR3 has 14 amino acids. V lost 8 bases, J lost 8 bases, and 9 bases stayed unmatched. Germline V gene sequence: CDR1 SGHVS, CDR2 FQNEAQ. CDR3 protein: CASLHWGTSDEQFF. The DNA for the CDR3 is TGTGCCAGCCTTCACTGGGGGACTAGCGATGAGCAGTTCTTC. The whole variable domain, filled in from reference TRBV7-8 and TRBJ2-1, reads GAGVSQSPRYKVAKRGQDVALRCDPISGHVSLFWYQQALGQGPEFLTYFQNEAQLDKSGLPSDRFFAERPEGSVSTLKIQRTQQEDSAVYLCASLHWGTSDEQFFGPGTRLTVL.

This chain uses TRBV6-6 with TRBJ2-7; 13 nucleotides align to TRBD2. This CDR3 region has 17 residues. Germline assignment: CDR1 MNHNY and CDR2 SVGAGI (reference sequence). V gave up 5 bases and J gave up 0 bases; unmatched junction bases: 7. The CDR3 bases are TGTGCCAGCAGTCTAGGACTAGCGGGGGTGAGCTCCTACGAGCAGTACTTC. Its protein is CASSLGLAGVSSYEQYF.

The V gene is TRBV7-9, the J gene TRBJ1-2, with 8 positions matching TRBD1. With 1 base clipped from V and 3 bases from J, the junction kept 10 bases outside the gene matches. Germline V gene data show CDR1 as SEHNR and CDR2 as FQNEAQ (reference sequence). The CDR3 runs 17 residues. CDR3 DNA: TGTGCCAGCAGCTTAGTGCAGGGGGCATCCCTTTACTATGGCTACACCTTC. This encodes CASSLVQGASLYYGYTF.

This clone was seen only once. The rearrangement joins TRBV5-4 to TRBJ1-2; a weak D match, TRBD1 (5 bases). Germline V gives CDR1 SGHNT, CDR2 YYREEE (reference sequence). Between the trimmed V and J ends, which lost 0 bases and 3 bases, there was a span of 6 bases. The CDR3 loop spans 13 amino acids. The CDR3 sequence is CASSLAGDYGYTF. For the CDR3, the DNA is TGTGCCAGCAGCTTGGCGGGGGACTATGGCTACACCTTC.

To note about this clone: At the DNA level, this CDR3 is encoded by other sequences in the same sample as well. The CDR3 protein is CASSTNLLAGGLAETQYF. CDR3 sequence (DNA): TGTGCCAGCAGCACCAACCTACTAGCGGGGGGGCTCGCAGAGACCCAGTACTTC. V usage is TRBV5-8 and J usage is TRBJ2-5, with 13 bases aligning to TRBD2. V shed 4 bases and J 4 bases; nucleotides not matched to a gene: 13. This CDR3 spans 18 amino acids. CDR1 and CDR2 (germline): SGHTS, YDEGEE.